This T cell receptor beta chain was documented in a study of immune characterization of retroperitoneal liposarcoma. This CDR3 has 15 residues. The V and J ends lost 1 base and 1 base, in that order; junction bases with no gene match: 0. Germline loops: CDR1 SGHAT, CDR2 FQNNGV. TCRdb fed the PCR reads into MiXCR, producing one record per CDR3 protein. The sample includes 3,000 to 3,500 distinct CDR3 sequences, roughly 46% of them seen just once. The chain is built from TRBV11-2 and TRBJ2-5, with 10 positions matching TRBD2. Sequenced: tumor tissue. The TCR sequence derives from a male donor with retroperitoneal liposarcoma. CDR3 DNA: TGTGCCAGCAGCTTAGTAGCGGGAGGCCAAGAGACCCAGTACTTC. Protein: CASSLVAGGQETQYF.